This T cell receptor beta chain came from a study of blood T cell dynamics during melanoma immunotherapy. A fixed DNA input of 350 ng was used per bulk PBMC sample. TCRdb's copy holds only in-frame clones and misses some; the assay was immunoSEQ multiplex PCR. The data show about 7,300 clones, about 80% seen once. Time point specified: week 3, after first cycle of checkpoint inhibitor. Patients with prior systemic cancer treatment, concomitant immunosuppressants, or other active malignancies were excluded. CDR3 length: 14 amino acids. Trimming at V came to 5 bases and at J to 4 bases, leaving 6 bases not matched to a gene. Germline V CDR1 and CDR2: SGHTA, FQGTGA.

V usage is TRBV7-3 and J usage is TRBJ2-3, with TRBD2 matching 7 bases. Sequencing was performed on blood, taken from a patient treated with checkpoint blockade. The TCR originated in a human donor with melanoma. CDR3 residues: CASSLGLLADTQYF. The CDR3 region has the DNA TGTGCCAGCAGCCTGGGACTACTCGCAGATACGCAGTATTTT.